This T cell receptor beta chain was captured by sequencing in a study of blood T cell repertoires in COVID-19. Across the whole study: Acute-phase and convalescent COVID-19 samples originated in the United States, Italy and Spain. PBMCs, B-cell-depleted T cells, or T cells were the source of the cDNA or gDNA that made up the material.

The Seattle patients joined while their infection was active and were tracked longitudinally afterward. In the authors' methods: Amplification from reference gene primers served as the basis for estimated nucleated cell counts. The repertoire was sequenced with immunoSEQ multiplex PCR; TCRdb's copy has only in-frame clones and lacks some. V, J and clone size are those of that table, while D and trimming were read from the DNA. The sample contains hundreds of thousands of clones, around 89% of which appear only once. Trimming removed 1 base from V and 0 bases from J, with 7 bases in between. Germline loops: CDR1 LGHNA, CDR2 YSLEER. This CDR3 has 15 amino acids.

The chain uses TRBV4-3 and TRBJ1-5; D uncertain. Sequencing was done on a sample of peripheral blood. The sequence came from a woman under 40 with COVID-19, enrolled during active disease. The CDR3 DNA follows: TGCGCCAGCAGCCAAGGAGTCTATAGCAATCAGCCCCAGCATTTT. It specifies CASSQGVYSNQPQHF.